Shown below are 27 T cell receptor beta chains from a single sample sequenced in a study of T cells in Graves' hyperthyroidism and ophthalmopathy. RNA transcripts gave rise to amplified TCR beta CDR3 regions. An initial round of RT-PCR targeting the TCR CDR3 relied on the HTBI primer set. MiXCR, applied by TCRdb to the multiplex PCR reads, yields one record per CDR3 protein. The top ten hold roughly a third of the sample, which has hundreds of thousands of distinct CDR3 sequences, less than 25% seen once. The sequenced material came from blood. These receptors all come from a man aged 25-40 years with Graves' ophthalmopathy.

There are a few counts of this clonotype. The rearrangement uses TRBV7-9 and TRBJ2-7, with a weak D call TRBD1 (7 bases). Per germline, CDR1 SEHNR and CDR2 FQNEAQ (reference sequence). Deletions cut 5 bases from V and 0 bases from J, with 17 bases between. This CDR3 region has 16 residues. Here the CDR3 reads CASSPGTVGSSYEQYF. For the CDR3, the DNA is TGTGCCAGCAGCCCCGGGACAGTCGGGAGCTCCTACGAGCAGTACTTC.

The V and J genes are TRBV30 and TRBJ1-5, with D perhaps matching TRBD1 (5 bases). This CDR3 contains 13 residues. The germline V gene has CDR1 GTSNPN and CDR2 SVGIG (reference sequence). V dropped 0 bases and J dropped 5 bases, with 8 bases sitting between them. The CDR3 here is CAWSVQVDQPQHF. The CDR3 DNA follows: TGTGCCTGGAGTGTACAGGTAGATCAGCCCCAGCATTTT.

V usage is TRBV25-1 and J usage is TRBJ2-7, with D uncertain. The CDR3 totals 15 residues. Trimming removed 6 bases at V and 2 bases at J, with 17 bases between. Germline V gene lookup returns CDR1 MGHDK and CDR2 SYGVNS. Here the CDR3 reads CASRDTATAPYEQYF. DNA of the CDR3: TGTGCCAGCAGGGATACAGCGACCGCTCCCTACGAGCAGTACTTC.

This rearrangement joins TRBV20-1 to TRBJ1-1; perhaps TRBD1 as D (6 bases). Trimming removed 5 bases from V and 3 bases from J, with 19 bases in between. Germline CDR1 and CDR2: DFQATT and SNEGSKA (reference sequence). CDR3 length: 15 amino acids. In DNA form, the CDR3 reads TGCAGTGCTCCTCGATCGGGGGGCCCCTACACTGAAGCTTTCTTT. The encoded protein is CSAPRSGGPYTEAFF.

Turning to this clonotype: A far larger clone differs by one base, so this is likely a read error. The chain is built from TRBV5-5 and TRBJ2-7, with 9 bases matching TRBD1. CDR3 size: 14 residues. Germline V gene data show CDR1 as SGHKS and CDR2 as YYEKEE (reference sequence). The CDR3 reads CASSPGQGTYGQYF. The CDR3 DNA reads TGTGCCAGCAGCCCGGGACAGGGAACCTACGGGCAGTACTTC.

V is TRBV19 and J is TRBJ1-5; D is undetermined. There are 14 residues in the CDR3. V was pared by 1 base and J by 7 bases, with 11 bases between. CDR1 and CDR2 (germline): LNHDA, SQIVND (reference sequence). DNA for the CDR3: TGTGCCAGTAGTATAGGGTCCCAGTGGCAGCCCCAGCATTTT. Translated, it gives CASSIGSQWQPQHF.

This clonotype was observed at least ten times. The chain links TRBV28 to TRBJ1-6, with a weak D call TRBD1 (5 bases). Germline V gives CDR1 MDHEN, CDR2 SYDVKM. Deletions cut 6 bases from V and 11 bases from J, with 14 bases between. This CDR3 region has 13 residues. The CDR3 region has the DNA TGTGCCAGCAGACCGGGCAGGGAAACACCCCTCCACTTT. Translation gives CASRPGRETPLHF.

This clonotype has a handful of counts. V and J are TRBV29-1 and TRBJ2-1, with D maybe TRBD2 (6 bases). The length of the CDR3 is 14 residues. Germline-derived CDR1 and CDR2 are SQVTM and ANQGSEA. V dropped 8 bases and J dropped 5 bases, with 19 bases sitting between them. The CDR3 nucleotides read TGCAGCACTCGGACGGGGGAGAGGAACAATGAGCAGTTCTTC. This gives the protein CSTRTGERNNEQFF.

This clonotype was picked up a small number of times. The rearrangement links TRBV28 to TRBJ2-2; D may be TRBD2 (5 bases). Per the germline V gene, CDR1 is MDHEN and CDR2 is SYDVKM. The V end lost 11 bases, the J end lost 4 bases, and 11 bases lay between the germline ends. The CDR3 runs 12 residues. CDR3 DNA: TGTGCCCTGGGAGAAAGCACCGGGGAGCTGTTTTTT. Translating it yields CALGESTGELFF.

This clonotype has just a few counts. The chain uses TRBV6-2 or TRBV6-3 and TRBJ1-5; D not certain. Trimming left V 6 bases short and J 3 bases short, with 12 bases between. The germline gives CDR1 MNHEY, CDR2 SVGEGT. This CDR3 comprises 14 residues. This CDR3 is CASRSPTDNQPQHF. CDR3 sequence (DNA): TGTGCCAGCAGAAGCCCAACGGACAATCAGCCCCAGCATTTT.

This clonotype was found a few times. CDR3 nucleotide sequence: TGTGCCACCAGTGATCAGGGGAGTCGGACCGGGGAGCTGTTTTTT. Translated, it gives CATSDQGSRTGELFF. V usage is TRBV24-1 and J usage is TRBJ2-2; perhaps TRBD1 as D (6 bases). V lost 3 bases to trimming and J lost 5 bases, with 12 bases between them. Germline V gene data show CDR1 as KGHDR and CDR2 as SFDVKD. This CDR3 region has 15 residues.

V gene TRBV6-2 or TRBV6-3 combines with J gene TRBJ1-5; D is unclear. CDR3 length: 16 residues. V was clipped by 2 bases and J by 4 bases, with 15 bases between them. Germline V gives CDR1 MNHEY, CDR2 SVGEGT. CDR3 sequence reads: CASSYLQNPSNQPQHF. The CDR3 DNA is TGTGCCAGCAGTTACCTTCAGAACCCAAGTAATCAGCCCCAGCATTTT.

The rearrangement joins TRBV24-1 to TRBJ2-1, with D possibly being TRBD2 (5 bases). Per germline, CDR1 KGHDR and CDR2 SFDVKD. The CDR3 is 14 residues long. V was shortened by 3 bases and J by 2 bases, with 7 bases between the two germline ends. In nucleotides, the CDR3 is TGTGCCACCAGTGATAGGAGGCCCTACAATGAGCAGTTCTTC. This gives the protein CATSDRRPYNEQFF.

At least ten counts were recorded for this clonotype. V and J are TRBV7-3 and TRBJ2-7, with 8 nucleotides matching TRBD1. From germline, CDR1 is SGHTA and CDR2 FQGTGA. Trimming took 0 bases from V and 6 from J; bases not matched to a gene: 4. This CDR3 comprises 14 residues. The CDR3 region is CASSLTKDRVEQYF. CDR3 in DNA: TGTGCCAGCAGCTTAACGAAGGACAGGGTCGAGCAGTACTTC.

This clonotype was observed many times. The CDR3 protein is CASSQNSNQPQHF. CDR3 nucleotides: TGTGCCAGCAGTCAGAATAGCAATCAGCCCCAGCATTTT. This chain connects TRBV28 to TRBJ1-5, with no clear D. The V gene's germline CDR1 is MDHEN and CDR2 SYDVKM. Trimming shortened V by 5 bases and J by 0 bases, and 5 bases separated the two germline ends. The CDR3 has 13 amino acids.

The gene calls are TRBV7-2 and TRBJ1-5, with D uncertain. The CDR3 covers 13 residues. Germline V gives CDR1 SGHTA, CDR2 FQGNSA. V dropped 5 bases and J dropped 1 base, with 6 bases sitting between them. CDR3 coding DNA: TGTGCCAGCAGCCCCGCAAGCAATCAGCCCCAGCATTTT. Translation: CASSPASNQPQHF.

Only a few counts were recorded for this clonotype. V and J are TRBV5-4 and TRBJ2-7; 7 bases agree with TRBD1. Germline lookup yields CDR1 SGHNT and CDR2 YYREEE (reference sequence). This CDR3 contains 15 residues. The junction had 12 bases not matched to a gene; V was cut back by 3 bases and J by 6 bases. CDR3 protein: CASSSPDRRPREQYF. For the CDR3, the DNA is TGTGCCAGCAGCTCCCCGGACAGGAGACCGCGCGAGCAGTACTTC.

This clonotype showed up just a few times. J is TRBJ1-6 and V is TRBV2; 9 bases are a match to TRBD1. The V gene end was trimmed by 8 bases and the J gene end by 9 bases; junction bases not matched to a gene: 11. This CDR3 is 15 amino acids long. Germline V gene lookup returns CDR1 SNHLY and CDR2 FYNNEI. In DNA form, the CDR3 reads TGTGCCAGCCTTACCCGGACAGGGGTTGGTTCACCCCTCCACTTT. Its protein product is CASLTRTGVGSPLHF.

The table lists this clonotype with a few counts. The genes are TRBV28 and TRBJ1-1; 9 bases align to TRBD1. The CDR3 has 15 residues. V shed 6 bases and J 6 bases; nucleotides not matched to a gene: 11. Germline V gives CDR1 MDHEN, CDR2 SYDVKM. The CDR3 region is CASRAPGQGLSEAFF. Written as DNA, the CDR3 is TGTGCCAGCAGGGCCCCGGGACAGGGACTTTCTGAAGCTTTCTTT.

Ten or more counts support this clonotype. The rearrangement uses TRBV2 and TRBJ2-2; D not resolved. CDR3 length: 14 residues. Germline loops: CDR1 SNHLY, CDR2 FYNNEI. The ends were cut back, 4 bases at V and 1 base at J, with 7 bases in the middle. The CDR3 sequence is CASSGTLNTGELFF. CDR3 in DNA: TGTGCCAGCAGTGGGACCCTGAACACCGGGGAGCTGTTTTTT.

The V call is TRBV6-4, the J call TRBJ2-5; D might be TRBD2 (6 bases). From germline, CDR1 is MRHNA and CDR2 SNTAGT. The CDR3 extends over 15 amino acids. The V and J ends lost 2 bases and 5 bases respectively, with 15 bases between them. DNA for the CDR3: TGTGCCAGCAGTGACCAGTCGGGGGTTGGGGAGACCCAGTACTTC. Translation: CASSDQSGVGETQYF.

This clonotype was recorded many times. V and J are TRBV28 and TRBJ1-2; tentatively, D is TRBD1 (5 bases). Deletions cut 4 bases from V and 4 bases from J, with 13 bases between. Germline CDR1 MDHEN, CDR2 SYDVKM. This CDR3 comprises 14 residues. CDR3 in amino acids: CASSSGQLLYGYTF. DNA for the CDR3: TGTGCCAGCAGTTCAGGGCAGCTTCTCTATGGCTACACCTTC.

The gene calls are TRBV7-9 and TRBJ2-2; 10 bases are shared with TRBD1. The V gene's germline CDR1 is SEHNR and CDR2 FQNEAQ (reference sequence). Trimming cost V 5 bases and J 4 bases; bases outside gene matches: 7. CDR3 length: 16 amino acids. CDR3 in DNA: TGTGCCAGCAGCCCGGTCGACAGGGGGCTCACCGGGGAGCTGTTTTTT. This gives the protein CASSPVDRGLTGELFF. The variable domain in full, with the rest retrieved from reference TRBV7-9 and TRBJ2-2, is DTGVSQNPRHKITKRGQNVTFRCDPISEHNRLYWYRQTLGQGPEFLTYFQNEAQLEKSRLLSDRFSAERPKGSFSTLEIQRTEQGDSAMYLCASSPVDRGLTGELFFGEGSRLTVL.

The chain links TRBV9 to TRBJ2-1; the match to TRBD2 covers 10 bases. The germline V gene encodes CDR1 SGDLS and CDR2 YYNGEE. Unmatched junction bases numbered 16, after V lost 3 bases and J lost 10 bases. This CDR3 contains 17 residues. CDR3 in amino acids: CASSAGAASGRAGEQFF. DNA of the CDR3: TGTGCCAGCAGCGCCGGGGCTGCAAGCGGGAGGGCCGGAGAGCAGTTCTTC.

The rearrangement uses TRBV6-5 and TRBJ1-1; D is ambiguous. The germline V and J ends were trimmed by 0 bases and 5 bases, with 19 bases remaining between them. This CDR3 has 17 residues. Germline assignment: CDR1 MNHEY and CDR2 SVGAGI. The CDR3 is CASSYSKGPSFGTEAFF. The CDR3 nucleotides are TGTGCCAGCAGTTACTCGAAGGGCCCCAGCTTCGGGACTGAAGCTTTCTTT.

The V call is TRBV27, the J call TRBJ2-1; D possibly matches TRBD1 or TRBD2 (5 bases each). From germline, CDR1 is MNHEY and CDR2 SMNVEV (reference sequence). The CDR3 has 11 amino acids. V shed 8 bases and J shed 7 bases, with 9 bases lying between them. The CDR3 bases are TGTGCCAGCCACGAGGGGAATGAGCAGTTCTTC. Translated, it gives CASHEGNEQFF.

This clonotype was counted many times. CDR3 nucleotides: TGCGCCAGCAGCTCAGGGGGGTACACAGATACGCAGTATTTT. Amino acid sequence: CASSSGGYTDTQYF. The V gene is TRBV5-1, the J gene TRBJ2-3; a possible D gene is TRBD1 (7 bases). Germline CDR1 is SGHRS and CDR2 is YFSETQ. The CDR3 has 14 residues. Between the trimmed V and J ends, which lost 3 bases and 2 bases, there was a span of 10 bases.